Listed here are 14 T cell receptor beta chains from one sample, sequenced in a study of regulatory T cells in long-lasting Graves disease. Time point in this sample: newly diagnosed GD, antithyroid drugs for less than 3 months. From RNA extracted from PBMCs, the TCR library was made. Through Arm-PCR of CDR3 regions and iRepertoire HTBI primers, TCR beta libraries were built. TCRdb independently ran MiXCR on the multiplex PCR reads; one entry per CDR3 protein. The sample holds about 430,000 distinct CDR3 sequences, over 14% seen once. These data also featured in a second study, about T cells in Graves' hyperthyroidism and ophthalmopathy.

This specimen consisted of peripheral blood mononuclear cells (PBMCs), obtained at new diagnosis, from a patient treated with antithyroid drugs. Source of these receptors: a woman aged 35 to 49 with Graves disease.

The chain joins TRBV6-2 or TRBV6-3 to TRBJ2-5; D is unclear. Germline values: CDR1 MNHEY, CDR2 SVGEGT. This CDR3 has 13 amino acids. Trimming pared 4 bases from V and 4 bases from J, leaving 10 bases between. CDR3 nucleotides: TGTGCCAGCAGTTGGTCGGTCCGAGAGACCCAGTACTTC. The encoded protein is CASSWSVRETQYF.

The genes are TRBV30 and TRBJ2-7, with 7 bases identical to TRBD2. The J segment lost 5 bases and the V segment lost 0 bases, leaving 4 bases of the junction unmatched. Germline V gives CDR1 GTSNPN, CDR2 SVGIG (reference sequence). This CDR3 has 13 amino acids. CDR3 region: CAWSVWGGNEQYF. DNA for the CDR3: TGTGCCTGGAGTGTGTGGGGGGGGAACGAGCAGTACTTC. Based on the CDR3 plus reference TRBV30 and TRBJ2-7, the full variable domain is SQTIHQWPATLVQPVGSPLSLECTVEGTSNPNLYWYRQAAGRGLQLLFYSVGIGQISSEVPQNLSASRPQDRQFILSSKKLLLSDSGFYLCAWSVWGGNEQYFGPGTRLTVT.

As regards this clonotype: With a much larger clone just one base away, this may be a read error. The CDR3 DNA reads as TGTACCAGCAGTTCCCCCTCTCTTAGGGAGCAGTTCTTC. Its protein is CTSSSPSLREQFF. V gene TRBV6-2 or TRBV6-3 combines with J gene TRBJ2-1; D is uncertain. Germline V gene data show CDR1 as MNHEY and CDR2 as SVGEGT. CDR3 length: 13 amino acids.

The chain is built from TRBV11-2 and TRBJ2-2, with a possible D match to TRBD1 (5 bases). In germline, CDR1 is SGHAT, CDR2 FQNNGV. V dropped 4 bases and J dropped 5 bases, with 14 bases sitting between them. The CDR3 loop spans 15 amino acids. The CDR3 region is CASSSREGETGELFF. The CDR3 nucleotides are TGTGCCAGCAGCTCCCGTGAAGGGGAAACCGGGGAGCTGTTTTTT.

This clonotype occurred a few times. V gene TRBV27 combines with J gene TRBJ2-3, with TRBD2 matching over 8 bases. Germline values: CDR1 MNHEY, CDR2 SMNVEV (reference sequence). The CDR3 spans 20 residues. V gave up 2 bases and J gave up 1 base; unmatched junction bases: 17. This CDR3 reads CASSLLIQGKAGVGTDTQYF. CDR3 coding DNA: TGTGCCAGCAGTTTACTTATTCAAGGGAAAGCGGGAGTTGGCACAGATACGCAGTATTTT.

This clonotype was detected only once. No conserved phenylalanine or tryptophan is present at the end of the CDR3, so a read error is the likely explanation. The chain couples TRBV19 to TRBJ2-7; 10 positions match TRBD1. Germline V gives CDR1 LNHDA, CDR2 SQIVND (reference sequence). With V trimmed by 4 bases and J by 3 bases, 3 bases remained unmatched. The CDR3 has 14 residues. The CDR3 here is CASSTDRGVYEQYS. The CDR3 DNA reads TGTGCCAGTAGTACGGACAGGGGGGTCTACGAGCAGTACTCC.

This clonotype was seen many times. This chain connects TRBV27 to TRBJ2-6; D not certain. The CDR3 extends over 14 amino acids. Trimming shortened V by 4 bases and J by 2 bases, and 6 bases separated the two germline ends. The germline V gene encodes CDR1 MNHEY and CDR2 SMNVEV (reference sequence). The CDR3 DNA sequence: TGTGCCAGCAGTTCAGGAGCTGGGGCCAACGTCCTGACTTTC. Protein product: CASSSGAGANVLTF.

There are a few counts of this clonotype. This chain uses TRBV10-1 with TRBJ2-3; possible D gene TRBD1, 6 bases. CDR3 length: 14 amino acids. Per germline, CDR1 WNHNN and CDR2 SYGVQD (reference sequence). V was cut by 4 bases and J by 2 bases, with 10 bases left in between. The chain's CDR3 is CASSAAGVTDTQYF. The CDR3 bases are TGCGCCAGCAGTGCAGCAGGGGTCACAGATACGCAGTATTTT.

This clonotype has only one observation. This may come from a read error, since a much larger clone is one base off. V is TRBV30 and J is TRBJ2-5, with D perhaps TRBD1 (5 bases). The CDR3 contains 14 residues. Trimming cost V 2 bases and J 2 bases, with 12 bases left between them. Germline V gene data show CDR1 as GTSNPN and CDR2 as SVGIG (reference sequence). CDR3 loop: CAWSHRLGQETQYF. CDR3 in DNA: TGTGCCTGGAGTCACAGGCTAGGACAAGAGACCCAGTACTTC.

The gene calls are TRBV28 and TRBJ2-2; TRBD2 matches 13 bases. Germline CDR1 and CDR2: MDHEN and SYDVKM. Germline trimming cut 5 bases from V and 3 bases from J; bases unmatched to any gene: 6. The length of the CDR3 is 17 residues. The CDR3 spells CASSLRTSGSYTGELFF. The CDR3 DNA follows: TGTGCCAGCAGTCTACGGACTAGCGGGAGTTACACCGGGGAGCTGTTTTTT. Combining the CDR3 with reference TRBV28 and TRBJ2-2 gives the whole variable domain DVKVTQSSRYLVKRTGEKVFLECVQDMDHENMFWYRQDPGLGLRLIYFSYDVKMKEKGDIPEGYSVSREKKERFSLILESASTNQTSMYLCASSLRTSGSYTGELFFGEGSRLTVL.

The rearrangement joins TRBV3-1 to TRBJ1-1; D not certain. CDR3 length equals 16 residues. V shed 5 bases and J shed 1 base, with 17 bases lying between them. Germline loops: CDR1 LGHDT, CDR2 YNNKEL (reference sequence). CDR3 DNA sequence: TGTGCCAGCAGCTCCCGCGGCGGGCGGAGGAACACTGAAGCTTTCTTT. Its translation is CASSSRGGRRNTEAFF.

The chain uses TRBV27 and TRBJ1-6, with unresolved D. The CDR3 loop spans 17 amino acids. CDR1 and CDR2 from the germline V gene are MNHEY and SMNVEV (reference sequence). V was pared by 2 bases and J by 0 bases, with 11 bases between. The CDR3 DNA reads TGTGCCAGCAGTTTAAAAGAGACCAGCTCCTATAATTCACCCCTCCACTTT. Its protein product is CASSLKETSSYNSPLHF.

The chain employs TRBV13 and TRBJ1-3; possibly TRBD1 for D (6 bases). Deletions cut 2 bases from V and 4 bases from J, with 15 bases between. CDR3 length: 16 residues. Per the germline V gene, CDR1 is PRHDT and CDR2 is FYEKMQ (reference sequence). CDR3 protein: CASSLRQGPRGNTIYF. Written as DNA, the CDR3 is TGTGCCAGCAGCTTAAGGCAGGGGCCGAGAGGAAACACCATATATTTT.

This clonotype was seen only a few times. This chain uses TRBV5-1 with TRBJ2-1, with 9 bases fitting TRBD1. V trimming: 0 bases; J trimming: 4 bases; junction bases outside the gene matches: 2. The length of the CDR3 is 15 residues. Germline-derived CDR1 and CDR2 are SGHRS and YFSETQ. Written as DNA, the CDR3 is TGCGCCAGCAGCTTGGGTGGGACAGGGTACAATGAGCAGTTCTTC. This codes for CASSLGGTGYNEQFF.